This TCR beta chain comes out of a study of shared clonotypes between healthy human individuals. TCRdb's copy holds only in-frame clones and misses some; the assay was immunoSEQ multiplex PCR. The sample contains hundreds of thousands of clones, less than 98% of which appear only once. V lost 5 bases and J lost 4; bases outside the gene matches: 4. In germline, CDR1 is SNHLY, CDR2 FYNNEI. CDR3 length: 14 residues. The split of CD4+ cells yielded CD45RA+ naive and CD45RA-negative memory subsets. Concerning this clone itself: The antigen remains unidentified.

Overall study results and limits: Rarefaction analysis demonstrated incomplete sorted-subset sequencing notwithstanding large depth. On the whole, naive subsets had larger estimated richness than memory subsets had.

The sequencing sample was made of naive CD4+ T cells sorted from blood. Subset specified: CD45RA+ positively selected. The chain carries TRBV2 and TRBJ2-1; 8 bases are a match to TRBD2. This sequence originates from a woman aged 25 to 39 in good health. CDR3 bases: TGTGCCAGCAGTCGGCGGGGGGTATACAATGAGCAGTTCTTC. Protein sequence: CASSRRGVYNEQFF.